This TCR beta chain is drawn from a study of cytomegalovirus exposure and HLA in healthy donors. Here immunoSEQ multiplex PCR was the method, and the copy in TCRdb shows in-frame clones only, minus some. The table has roughly 150,000 clones, more than 70% seen once; the top ten hold roughly 10%. Germline V gene sequence: CDR1 KGHSH, CDR2 LQKENI. CDR3 length: 15 residues. Trimming pared 6 bases from V and 5 bases from J, leaving 20 bases between. Among the 100 to 150 subjects of the validation cohort, separate from the roughly 600-subject first cohort, were the donors. Sample: PBMCs. This clonotype originated in a man between 25 and 39 years old in good health and CMV-seropositive. The chain links TRBV18 to TRBJ2-7; D may be TRBD2 (6 bases). CDR3 in amino acids: CASSLPFAGRHEQYF. DNA for the CDR3: TGTGCCAGCTCCCTCCCCTTTGCGGGGAGGCACGAGCAGTACTTC.